This TCR beta chain came from a study of blood T cell repertoires in COVID-19. Sequencing used immunoSEQ multiplex PCR; TCRdb keeps in-frame clones, though not all of them. The table lists about 98,000 clones, approximately 82% of them singletons. The sample taken for sequencing was peripheral blood. The receptor was derived from a man in his 70s with active or convalescent COVID-19.

The CDR3 DNA reads as TGTGCCAGCAGCGTAGGTGCGGGGGGGCCCTTCAAGTACTTC. This sequence encodes CASSVGAGGPFKYF. This chain links TRBV9 with TRBJ2-7, with 9 bases that match TRBD2. CDR1 and CDR2 from the germline V gene are SGDLS and YYNGEE. The CDR3 is 14 residues long. Trimming at V came to 0 bases and at J to 11 bases, leaving 9 bases not matched to a gene.